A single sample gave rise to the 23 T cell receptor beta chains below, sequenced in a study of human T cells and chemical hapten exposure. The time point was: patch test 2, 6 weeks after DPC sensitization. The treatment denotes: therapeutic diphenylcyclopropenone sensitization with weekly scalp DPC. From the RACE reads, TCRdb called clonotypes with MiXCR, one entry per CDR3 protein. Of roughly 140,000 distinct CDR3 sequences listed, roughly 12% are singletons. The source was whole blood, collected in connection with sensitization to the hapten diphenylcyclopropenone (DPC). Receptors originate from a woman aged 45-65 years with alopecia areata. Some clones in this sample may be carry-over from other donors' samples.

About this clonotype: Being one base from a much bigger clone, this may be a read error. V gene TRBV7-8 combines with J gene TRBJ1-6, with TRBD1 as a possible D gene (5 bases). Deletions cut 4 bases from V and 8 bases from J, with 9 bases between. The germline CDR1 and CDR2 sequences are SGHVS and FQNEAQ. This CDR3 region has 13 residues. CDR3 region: CASSSGLHSPLHF. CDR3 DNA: TGTGCCAGCAGCTCAGGGCTGCATTCACCCCTCCACTTT. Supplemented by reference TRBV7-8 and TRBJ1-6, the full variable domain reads GAGVSQSPRYKVAKRGQDVALRCDPISGHVSLFWYQQALGQGPEFLTYFQNEAQLDKSGLPSDRFFAERPEGSVSTLKIQRTQQEDSAVYLCASSSGLHSPLHFGNGTRLTVT.

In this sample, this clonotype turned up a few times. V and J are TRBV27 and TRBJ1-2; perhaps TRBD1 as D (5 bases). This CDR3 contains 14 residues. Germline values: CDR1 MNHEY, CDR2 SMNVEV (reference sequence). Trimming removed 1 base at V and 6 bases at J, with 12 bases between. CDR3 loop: CASSLFGGGDGYTF. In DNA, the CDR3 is TGTGCCAGCAGTTTATTTGGGGGAGGAGATGGCTACACCTTC.

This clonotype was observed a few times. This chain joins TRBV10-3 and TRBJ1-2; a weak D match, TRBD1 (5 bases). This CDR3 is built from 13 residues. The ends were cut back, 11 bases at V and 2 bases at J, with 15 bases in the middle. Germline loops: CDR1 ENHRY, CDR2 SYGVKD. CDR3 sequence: CACQGRLNYGYTF. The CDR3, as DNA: TGTGCCTGCCAGGGACGGCTAAACTATGGCTACACCTTC.

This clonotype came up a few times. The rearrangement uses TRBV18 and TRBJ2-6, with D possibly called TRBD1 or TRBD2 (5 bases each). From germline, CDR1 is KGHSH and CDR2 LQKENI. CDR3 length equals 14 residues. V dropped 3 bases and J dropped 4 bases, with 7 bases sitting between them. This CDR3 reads CASSPGVGANVLTF. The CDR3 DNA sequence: TGTGCCAGCTCACCGGGGGTAGGGGCCAACGTCCTGACTTTC.

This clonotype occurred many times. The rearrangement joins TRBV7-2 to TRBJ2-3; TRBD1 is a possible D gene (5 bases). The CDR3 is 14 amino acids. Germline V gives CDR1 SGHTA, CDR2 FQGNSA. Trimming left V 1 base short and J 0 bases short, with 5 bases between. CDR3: CASSLEGSTDTQYF. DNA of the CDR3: TGTGCCAGCAGCTTAGAGGGGAGCACAGATACGCAGTATTTT.

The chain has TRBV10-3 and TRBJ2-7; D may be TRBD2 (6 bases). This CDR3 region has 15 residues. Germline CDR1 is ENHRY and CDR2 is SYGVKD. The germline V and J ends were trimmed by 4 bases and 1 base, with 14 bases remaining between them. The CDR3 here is CAISGGGGISYEQYF. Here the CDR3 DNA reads TGTGCCATCAGTGGCGGTGGAGGGATTTCCTACGAGCAGTACTTC.

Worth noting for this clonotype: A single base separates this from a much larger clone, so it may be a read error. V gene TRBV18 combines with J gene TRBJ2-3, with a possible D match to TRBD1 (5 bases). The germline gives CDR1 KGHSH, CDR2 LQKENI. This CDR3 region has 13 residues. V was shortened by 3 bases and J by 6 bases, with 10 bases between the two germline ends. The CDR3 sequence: CASSPQGFDTQYF. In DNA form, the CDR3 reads TGTGCCAGCTCACCCCAGGGCTTTGATACGCAGTATTTT.

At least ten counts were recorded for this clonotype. This chain's CDR3 is CSAWGQGYEQYF. The CDR3 DNA reads as TGCAGTGCCTGGGGACAGGGCTACGAGCAGTACTTC. This chain links TRBV20-1 with TRBJ2-7; TRBD1 matches 9 bases. V shed 6 bases and J 3 bases; nucleotides not matched to a gene: 3. CDR1 is DFQATT, CDR2 SNEGSKA, per germline (reference sequence). The CDR3 length is 12 residues.

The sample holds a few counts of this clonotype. This chain's CDR3 is CASSDYRHNEQFF. In DNA form, the CDR3 reads TGCGCCAGCAGTGATTATCGTCATAATGAGCAGTTCTTC. The chain uses TRBV10-2 and TRBJ2-1; no firm D call. CDR3 length equals 13 residues. Germline V gives CDR1 WSHSY, CDR2 SAAADI. The V end lost 3 bases, the J end lost 7 bases, and 10 bases lay between the germline ends.

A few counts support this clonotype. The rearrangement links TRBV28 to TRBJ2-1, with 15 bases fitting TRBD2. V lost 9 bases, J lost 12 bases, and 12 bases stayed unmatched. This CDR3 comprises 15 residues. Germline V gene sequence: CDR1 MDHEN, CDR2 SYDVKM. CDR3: CASWARGLAGGGQFF. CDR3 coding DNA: TGTGCCAGTTGGGCTCGGGGACTAGCGGGAGGAGGGCAGTTCTTC.

The CDR3 reads CASSIGSGNGYTF. CDR3 DNA: TGTGCCAGTAGTATAGGATCAGGGAATGGCTACACCTTC. The chain carries TRBV19 and TRBJ1-2; tentatively, D is TRBD1 (5 bases). The CDR3 sequence is 13 residues long. The V gene's germline CDR1 is LNHDA and CDR2 SQIVND (reference sequence). The ends were cut back, 1 base at V and 6 bases at J, with 9 bases in the middle.

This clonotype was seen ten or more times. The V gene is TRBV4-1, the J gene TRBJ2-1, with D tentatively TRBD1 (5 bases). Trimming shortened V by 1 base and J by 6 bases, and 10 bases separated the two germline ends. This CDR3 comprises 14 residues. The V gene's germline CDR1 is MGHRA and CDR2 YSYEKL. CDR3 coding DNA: TGCGCCAGCAGCCAAGTGGGCCAGGGCAATGAGCAGTTCTTC. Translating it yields CASSQVGQGNEQFF.

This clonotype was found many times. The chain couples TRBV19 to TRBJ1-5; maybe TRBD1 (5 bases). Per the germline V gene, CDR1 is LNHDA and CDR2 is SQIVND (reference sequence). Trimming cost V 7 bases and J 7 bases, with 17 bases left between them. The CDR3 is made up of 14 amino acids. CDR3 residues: CASNPQGLGQPQHF. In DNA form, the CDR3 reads TGTGCCAGTAACCCCCAGGGCCTCGGGCAGCCCCAGCATTTT.

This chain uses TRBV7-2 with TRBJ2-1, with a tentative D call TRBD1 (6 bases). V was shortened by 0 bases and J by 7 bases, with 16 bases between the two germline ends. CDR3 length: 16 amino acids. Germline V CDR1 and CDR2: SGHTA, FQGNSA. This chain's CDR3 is CASSLAGTPYGNEQFF. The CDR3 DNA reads TGTGCCAGCAGCTTAGCCGGGACACCTTACGGGAATGAGCAGTTCTTC.

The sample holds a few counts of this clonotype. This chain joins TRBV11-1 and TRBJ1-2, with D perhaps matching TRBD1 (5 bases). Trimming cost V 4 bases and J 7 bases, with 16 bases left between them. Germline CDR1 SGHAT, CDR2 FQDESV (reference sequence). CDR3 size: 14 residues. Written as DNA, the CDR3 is TGTGCCAGCAGCTCTCCCGGGGGGATCGGTGGCTACACCTTC. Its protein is CASSSPGGIGGYTF.

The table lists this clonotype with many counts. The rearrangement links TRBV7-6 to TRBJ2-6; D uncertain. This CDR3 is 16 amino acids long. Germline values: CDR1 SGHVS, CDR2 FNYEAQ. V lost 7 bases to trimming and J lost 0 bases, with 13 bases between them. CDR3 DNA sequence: TGTGCCAGCACCTCCCGAGGTGGCTCTGGGGCCAACGTCCTGACTTTC. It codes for CASTSRGGSGANVLTF.

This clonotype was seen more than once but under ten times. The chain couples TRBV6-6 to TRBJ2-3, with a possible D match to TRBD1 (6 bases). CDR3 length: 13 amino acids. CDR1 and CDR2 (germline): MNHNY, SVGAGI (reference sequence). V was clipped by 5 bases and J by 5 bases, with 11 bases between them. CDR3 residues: CASSPQGKDTQYF. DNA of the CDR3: TGTGCCAGCAGTCCCCAGGGGAAAGATACGCAGTATTTT.

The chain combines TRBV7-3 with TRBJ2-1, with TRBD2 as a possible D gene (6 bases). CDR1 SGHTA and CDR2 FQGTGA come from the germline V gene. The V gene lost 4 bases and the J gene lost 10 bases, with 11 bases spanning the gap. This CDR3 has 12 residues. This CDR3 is CASSSGTREQFF. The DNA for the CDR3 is TGTGCCAGCAGCTCCGGGACTCGAGAGCAGTTCTTC.

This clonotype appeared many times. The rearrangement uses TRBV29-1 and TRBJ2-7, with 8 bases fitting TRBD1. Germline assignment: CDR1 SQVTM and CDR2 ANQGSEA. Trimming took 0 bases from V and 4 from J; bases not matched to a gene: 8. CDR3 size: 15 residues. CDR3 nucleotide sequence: TGCAGCGTTGAAGATCTATCAGGGGGCGGGTACGAGCAGTACTTC. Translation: CSVEDLSGGGYEQYF.

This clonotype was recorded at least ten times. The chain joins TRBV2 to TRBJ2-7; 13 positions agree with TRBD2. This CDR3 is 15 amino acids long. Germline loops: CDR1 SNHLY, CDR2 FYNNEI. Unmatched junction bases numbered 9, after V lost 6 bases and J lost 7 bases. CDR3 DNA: TGTGCCAGCAGACCCCGGACTAGCGGGAGTAGGGAGCAGTACTTC. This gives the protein CASRPRTSGSREQYF.

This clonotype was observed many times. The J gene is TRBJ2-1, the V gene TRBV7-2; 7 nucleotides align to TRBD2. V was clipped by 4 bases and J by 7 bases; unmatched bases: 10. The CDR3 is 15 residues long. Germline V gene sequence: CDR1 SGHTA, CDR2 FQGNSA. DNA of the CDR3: TGTGCCAGCAGCTCGAGCGGGACTTCGATGAATGAGCAGTTCTTC. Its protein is CASSSSGTSMNEQFF.

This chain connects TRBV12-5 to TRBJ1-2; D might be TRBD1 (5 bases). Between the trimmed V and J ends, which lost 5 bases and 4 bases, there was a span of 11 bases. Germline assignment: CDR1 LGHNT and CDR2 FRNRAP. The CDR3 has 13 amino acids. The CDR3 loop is CASGRREGYGYTF. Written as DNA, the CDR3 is TGTGCTAGTGGTCGCAGGGAAGGCTATGGCTACACCTTC.

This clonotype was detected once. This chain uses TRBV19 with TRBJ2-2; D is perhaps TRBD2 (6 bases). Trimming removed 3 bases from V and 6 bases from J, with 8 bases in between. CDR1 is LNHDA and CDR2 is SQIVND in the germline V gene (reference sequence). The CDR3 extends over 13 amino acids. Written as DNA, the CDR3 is TGTGCCAGTAGTATTACTAGCTCCGGGGAGCTGTTTTTT. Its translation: CASSITSSGELFF.